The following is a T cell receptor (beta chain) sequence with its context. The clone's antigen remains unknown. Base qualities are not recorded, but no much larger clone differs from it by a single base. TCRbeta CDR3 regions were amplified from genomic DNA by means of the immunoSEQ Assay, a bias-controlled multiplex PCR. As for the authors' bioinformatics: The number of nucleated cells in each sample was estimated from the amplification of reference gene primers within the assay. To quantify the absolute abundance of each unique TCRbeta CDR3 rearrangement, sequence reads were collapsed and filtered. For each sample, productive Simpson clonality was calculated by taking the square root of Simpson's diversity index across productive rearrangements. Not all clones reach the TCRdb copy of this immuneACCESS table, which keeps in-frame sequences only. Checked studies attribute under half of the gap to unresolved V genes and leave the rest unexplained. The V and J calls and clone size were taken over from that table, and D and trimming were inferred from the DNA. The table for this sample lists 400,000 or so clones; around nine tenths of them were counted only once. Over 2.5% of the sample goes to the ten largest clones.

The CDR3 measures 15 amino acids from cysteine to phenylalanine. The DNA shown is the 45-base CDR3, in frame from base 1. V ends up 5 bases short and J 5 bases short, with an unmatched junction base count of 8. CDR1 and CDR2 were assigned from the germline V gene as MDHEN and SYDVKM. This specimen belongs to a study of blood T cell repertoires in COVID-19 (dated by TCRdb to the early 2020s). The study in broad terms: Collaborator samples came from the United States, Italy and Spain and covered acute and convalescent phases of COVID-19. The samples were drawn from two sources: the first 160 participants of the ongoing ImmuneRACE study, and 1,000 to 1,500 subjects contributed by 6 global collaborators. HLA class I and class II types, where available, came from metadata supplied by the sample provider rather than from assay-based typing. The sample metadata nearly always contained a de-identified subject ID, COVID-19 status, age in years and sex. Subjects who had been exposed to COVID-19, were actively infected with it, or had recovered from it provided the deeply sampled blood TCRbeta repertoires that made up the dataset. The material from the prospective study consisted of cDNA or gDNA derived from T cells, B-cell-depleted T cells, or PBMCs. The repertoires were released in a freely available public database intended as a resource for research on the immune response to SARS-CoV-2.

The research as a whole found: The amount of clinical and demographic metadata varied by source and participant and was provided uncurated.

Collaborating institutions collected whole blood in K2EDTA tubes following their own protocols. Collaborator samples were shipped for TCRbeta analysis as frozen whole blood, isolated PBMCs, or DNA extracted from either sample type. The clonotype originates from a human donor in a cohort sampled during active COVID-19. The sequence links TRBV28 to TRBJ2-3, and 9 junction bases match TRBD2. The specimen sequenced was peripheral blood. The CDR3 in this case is CASSESGRNGDTQYF. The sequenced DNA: TGTGCCAGCAGTGAGAGCGGGAGGAATGGAGATACGCAGTATTTT.